The 7 T cell receptor beta chains listed next were all sequenced from one sample in a study of radiation and T cells in renal cell carcinoma (dated by TCRdb to 2018 to 2021). This specimen's time point label, per the study, means: blood 4 weeks post-SBRT, at nephrectomy. Reading the label with the study, this specimen's treatment or condition is: 15 Gy SBRT to primary tumor, nephrectomy 4 weeks later. The protocol used for the library was the immunoSEQ multiplex PCR assay. As stored in TCRdb, this immuneACCESS dataset retains in-frame rearrangements with V and J assigned. A fraction of the clones does not appear; measured against another copy, unresolved V genes explain less than half of the discrepancy, and the remainder lacks a known reason. In all, the sample holds fewer than 200,000 clones, and around 89% of those were seen once. The top ten clonotypes cover around 11% of the sample. The sample here was blood, taken from a patient whose treatment included radiotherapy and nephrectomy. These receptor sequences come from a woman aged 50 to 60 with renal cell carcinoma.

V and J are TRBV10-3 and TRBJ1-3; no clear D. Deletions cut 4 bases from V and 2 bases from J, with 6 bases between. The CDR3 contains 13 residues. Germline V gives CDR1 ENHRY, CDR2 SYGVKD. The CDR3 loop is CAISVSAGNTIYF. The CDR3 DNA is TGTGCCATCAGTGTGTCTGCTGGAAACACCATATATTTT.

V is TRBV23-1 and J is TRBJ1-6; D is possibly TRBD1 (6 bases). TRBV23-1 is given ORF status, its function remaining uncertain. The CDR3 is 15 amino acids. V was trimmed by 3 bases and J by 7 bases, leaving 13 bases between them. CDR3 amino acids: CASSHRTEENSPLHF. Here the CDR3 DNA reads TGCGCCAGCAGTCACCGGACAGAAGAAAATTCACCCCTCCACTTT.

V usage is TRBV4-3 and J usage is TRBJ2-2; a weak D match, TRBD1 (7 bases). Trimming stripped 4 bases from V and 1 base from J, with 16 bases between. The length of the CDR3 is 17 residues. The germline V gene encodes CDR1 LGHNA and CDR2 YSLEER. Written as DNA, the CDR3 is TGCGCCAGCAGCCCCCGAGGGGGGACAGTGAACACCGGGGAGCTGTTTTTT. Amino acid sequence: CASSPRGGTVNTGELFF.

The V call is TRBV6-5, the J call TRBJ1-2; tentatively, D is TRBD1 (5 bases). The CDR3 runs to 12 residues. Trimming removed 8 bases at V and 1 base at J, with 8 bases between. Germline loops: CDR1 MNHEY, CDR2 SVGAGI. The CDR3 loop is CASGDSNYGYTF. The CDR3 nucleotides read TGTGCCAGCGGCGACAGTAACTATGGCTACACCTTC.

The chain recombines TRBV29-1 with TRBJ1-5, with D unresolved. V dropped 6 bases and J dropped 1 base, with 10 bases sitting between them. The germline CDR1 and CDR2 sequences are SQVTM and ANQGSEA. The CDR3 has 13 amino acids. CDR3 in DNA: TGCAGCGTCTCTTCGGGGAGCAATCAGCCCCAGCATTTT. Translation gives CSVSSGSNQPQHF.

The chain links TRBV6-1 to TRBJ2-1; D is ambiguous. Between the trimmed V and J ends, which lost 2 bases and 10 bases, there was a span of 9 bases. The CDR3 totals 12 residues. CDR1 is MNHNS and CDR2 is SASEGT in the germline V gene. This CDR3 is CASSEFTVEQFF. The CDR3 bases are TGTGCCAGCAGTGAATTCACCGTCGAGCAGTTCTTC.

The genes are TRBV25-1 and TRBJ2-7, with 7 positions matching TRBD2. V was clipped by 8 bases and J by 3 bases; unmatched bases: 7. The CDR3 length is 13 residues. Germline assignment: CDR1 MGHDK and CDR2 SYGVNS. The CDR3 region has the DNA TGTGCCAGCGGCAGTCGGGGGGACTACGAGCAGTACTTC. Its translation: CASGSRGDYEQYF.